Sequencing of this T cell receptor beta chain was carried out in a study of control samples from healthy donors and cancer patients. Only in-frame clones appear in the TCRdb table, and some are missing; sequencing was by immunoSEQ multiplex PCR. Among fewer than 65,000 clones listed, 80% were seen once. CDR1 is MDHEN and CDR2 is SYDVKM in the germline V gene. The V gene lost 3 bases and the J gene lost 1 base, with 9 bases spanning the gap. This CDR3 region has 14 residues. This receptor was obtained from a man in his sixties or seventies in good health. The genes are TRBV28 and TRBJ1-1; a possible D gene is TRBD1 (5 bases). Sample: blood. The DNA of the CDR3 is TGTGCCAGCAGTTTGAGACAGCCGAACACTGAAGCTTTCTTT. Protein product: CASSLRQPNTEAFF.